This TCR beta chain stems from a study of Graves' ophthalmopathy and Graves' hyperthyroidism. For the study at large: The authors collected peripheral blood at initial diagnosis, before any treatment. Study-wide results and limits: The model reached approximately 70% sensitivity and roughly 76% specificity for predicting ophthalmopathy progression. In blood appeared most of the expanded thyroid clonotypes whose frequency exceeded 0.001.

CDR3 regions of TCR beta were amplified from RNA transcripts. HTBI-primed RT-PCR formed the first round, and a multiplex PCR formed the second. MiXCR, run by TCRdb on the multiplex PCR reads, gives a single entry per CDR3 protein. The table includes hundreds of thousands of distinct CDR3 sequences, approximately 15% detected once. The CDR3 is 12 amino acids. Deletions cut 2 bases from V and 6 bases from J, with 8 bases between. The germline CDR1 and CDR2 sequences are MNHEY and SVGAGI. Researchers turned away patients with other autoimmune diseases, uncontrolled infections, pregnancy or lactation. This clonotype has ten or more counts. What it binds is unknown.

This receptor was obtained from a woman aged 25 to 39 with Graves' ophthalmopathy. The chain is built from TRBV6-5 and TRBJ2-7; D might be TRBD2 (5 bases). Sequencing was carried out using blood. The CDR3 sequence: CASSYRAGEQYF. For the CDR3, the DNA is TGTGCCAGCAGTTACCGGGCGGGCGAGCAGTACTTC.